This paragraph reports one T cell receptor beta chain. Its specificity is not known. The germline V and J ends were trimmed by 5 bases and 1 base, with 15 bases remaining between them. The V gene's germline CDR1 is MNHEY and CDR2 SMNVEV (reference sequence). The CDR3 is made up of 15 amino acids. These data come from a study of graft-versus-host responses after intestinal transplantation. At the level of the study: The whole recipient group had anti-thymocyte globulin induction followed by tacrolimus and steroids for two to four years. Study conclusions and caveats: Allografts of one patient group, those with graft-donor T cell macrochimerism, had high graft-versus-host to host-versus-graft clonal ratios.

Produced via immunoSEQ multiplex PCR; TCRdb's table is partial and in-frame only. The profile shows approximately 90,000 clones, about 90% of them singletons. The sequence was collected from a human donor who received an intestinal transplant. This rearrangement joins TRBV27 to TRBJ2-7; weak D call: TRBD1 (5 bases). Sequencing used unstimulated CD8+ T cells sorted from spleen or lymph node cells, obtained before intestinal transplant. As DNA, the CDR3 is TGTGCCAGCAGTCCCTCGACAGCTGAGTCCTACGAGCAGTACTTC. The encoded protein is CASSPSTAESYEQYF.